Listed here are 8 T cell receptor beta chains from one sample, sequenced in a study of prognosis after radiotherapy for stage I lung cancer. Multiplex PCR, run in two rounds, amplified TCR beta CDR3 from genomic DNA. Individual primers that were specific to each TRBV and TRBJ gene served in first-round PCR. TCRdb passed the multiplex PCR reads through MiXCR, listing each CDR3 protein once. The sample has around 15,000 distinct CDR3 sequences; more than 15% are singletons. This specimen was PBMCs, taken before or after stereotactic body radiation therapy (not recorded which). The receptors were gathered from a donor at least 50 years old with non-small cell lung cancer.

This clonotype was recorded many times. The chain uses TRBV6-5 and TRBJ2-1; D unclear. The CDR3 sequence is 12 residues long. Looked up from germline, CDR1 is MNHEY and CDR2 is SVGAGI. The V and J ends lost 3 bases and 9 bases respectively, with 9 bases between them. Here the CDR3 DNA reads TGTGCCAGCAGTTATTTGTCGGGTGAGCAGTTCTTC. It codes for CASSYLSGEQFF.

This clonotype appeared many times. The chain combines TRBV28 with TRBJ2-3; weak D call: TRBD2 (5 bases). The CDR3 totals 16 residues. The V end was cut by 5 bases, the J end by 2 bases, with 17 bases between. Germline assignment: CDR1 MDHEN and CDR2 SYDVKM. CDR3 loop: CASSGRFGRVTDTQYF. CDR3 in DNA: TGTGCCAGCAGTGGCCGGTTCGGGCGGGTCACAGATACGCAGTATTTT.

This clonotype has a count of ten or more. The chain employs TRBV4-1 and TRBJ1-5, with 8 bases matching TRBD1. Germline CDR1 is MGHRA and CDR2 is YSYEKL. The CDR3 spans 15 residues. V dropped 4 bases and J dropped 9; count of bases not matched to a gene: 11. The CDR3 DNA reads TGCGCCAGCAGCCCCCTCGGACAGGGCAATGGGCCCCAGCATTTT. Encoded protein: CASSPLGQGNGPQHF.

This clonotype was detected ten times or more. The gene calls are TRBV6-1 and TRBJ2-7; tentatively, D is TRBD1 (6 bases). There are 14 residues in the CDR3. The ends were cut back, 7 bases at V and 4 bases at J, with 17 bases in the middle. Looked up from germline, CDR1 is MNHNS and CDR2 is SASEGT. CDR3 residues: CASTTGTTIYEQYF. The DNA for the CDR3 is TGTGCCAGCACTACCGGGACAACGATTTACGAGCAGTACTTC.

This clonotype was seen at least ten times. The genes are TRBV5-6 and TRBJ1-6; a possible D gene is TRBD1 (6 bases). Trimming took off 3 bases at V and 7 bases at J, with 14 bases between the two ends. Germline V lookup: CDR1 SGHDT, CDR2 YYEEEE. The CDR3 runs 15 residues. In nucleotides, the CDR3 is TGTGCCAGCAGCTCGCGGGGGGGGCGAAATTCACCCCTCCACTTT. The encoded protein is CASSSRGGRNSPLHF.

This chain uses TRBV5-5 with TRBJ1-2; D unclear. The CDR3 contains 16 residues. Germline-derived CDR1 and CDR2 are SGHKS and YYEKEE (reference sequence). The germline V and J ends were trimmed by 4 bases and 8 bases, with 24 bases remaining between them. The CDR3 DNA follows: TGTGCCAGCAGCAGGATAAGGAAATACAGACTAGGGGGCTACACCTTC. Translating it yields CASSRIRKYRLGGYTF. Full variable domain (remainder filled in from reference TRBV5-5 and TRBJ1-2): DAGVTQSPTHLIKTRGQQVTLRCSPISGHKSVSWYQQVLGQGPQFIFQYYEKEERGRGNFPDRFSARQFPNYSSELNVNALLLGDSALYLCASSRIRKYRLGGYTFGSGTRLTVV.

CDR3 amino acids: CASAGGLAGRRADTQYF. The CDR3 DNA reads as TGTGCCAGCGCAGGAGGCCTAGCGGGACGCCGCGCAGATACGCAGTATTTT. This chain connects TRBV6-1 to TRBJ2-3; 9 nucleotides line up with TRBD2. This CDR3 region has 17 residues. Germline V gene data show CDR1 as MNHNS and CDR2 as SASEGT. J was trimmed by 4 bases and V by 8 bases; bases with no gene match: 16.

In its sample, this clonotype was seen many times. CDR3 DNA sequence: TGTGCCATCAGTGAGGGACAGATTGATGCAGATACGCAGTATTTT. Amino acid sequence: CAISEGQIDADTQYF. This rearrangement joins TRBV10-3 to TRBJ2-3; tentative D call: TRBD1 (6 bases). This CDR3 region has 15 residues. V lost 2 bases and J lost 4, with 13 bases in between. Germline V gene sequence: CDR1 ENHRY, CDR2 SYGVKD.